One and the same sample provided the 18 T cell receptor beta chains below, sequenced in a study of T cells in localized non-small cell lung cancer (dated by TCRdb to 2020 to 2021). Library generation was performed with the immunoSEQ multiplex PCR assay. What TCRdb holds here is the immuneACCESS table cut down to in-frame rearrangements. Part of the clones is not present; checked against another copy, under half of the missing clones reflect an unresolved V gene, and the others are unexplained. The sample table contains fewer than 90,000 clones; only one count was recorded for roughly 86% of them. Approximately 3% of the sample goes to the ten largest clones. Sample: peripheral blood, taken before any cancer treatment. The receptors shown here come from a man between 35 and 75 years old with stage I lung adenocarcinoma.

This rearrangement joins TRBV7-6 to TRBJ2-7, with 9 bases fitting TRBD1. CDR1 is SGHVS, CDR2 FNYEAQ, per germline. CDR3 length: 20 amino acids. V was pared by 0 bases and J by 2 bases, with 17 bases of the junction left unmatched. The CDR3 nucleotides read TGTGCCAGCAGCTTAGCATTCGCGGGAAAGCGGGGACAGGGAACCTACGAGCAGTACTTC. Amino acids: CASSLAFAGKRGQGTYEQYF.

The chain recombines TRBV29-1 with TRBJ2-4; 8 nucleotides match TRBD1. The CDR3 length is 12 residues. Germline CDR1 and CDR2: SQVTM and ANQGSEA. Written as DNA, the CDR3 is TGCAGTATCAGGGGGCTGGAAAACATTCAGTACTTC. Protein: CSIRGLENIQYF.

V usage is TRBV30 and J usage is TRBJ2-7, with unresolved D. Deletions cut 0 bases from V and 2 bases from J, with 11 bases between. This CDR3 has 14 amino acids. The germline V gene encodes CDR1 GTSNPN and CDR2 SVGIG (reference sequence). Written as DNA, the CDR3 is TGTGCCTGGAGTGTTCAAAATCCTCCCTACGAGCAGTACTTC. Translated, it gives CAWSVQNPPYEQYF. Drawing the rest from reference TRBV30 and TRBJ2-7, the complete variable domain is SQTIHQWPATLVQPVGSPLSLECTVEGTSNPNLYWYRQAAGRGLQLLFYSVGIGQISSEVPQNLSASRPQDRQFILSSKKLLLSDSGFYLCAWSVQNPPYEQYFGPGTRLTVT.

The sample holds one count of this clone. This chain uses TRBV11-2 with TRBJ2-2, with D possibly matching TRBD1 (5 bases). The CDR3 contains 15 residues. Germline CDR1 SGHAT, CDR2 FQNNGV. Trimming took off 2 bases at V and 3 bases at J, with 10 bases between the two ends. The CDR3 sequence: CASSLRGWDTGELFF. DNA of the CDR3: TGTGCCAGCAGCTTAAGGGGCTGGGACACCGGGGAGCTGTTTTTT.

The V gene is TRBV27, the J gene TRBJ2-6; possible D gene TRBD1, 5 bases. The CDR3 is 17 amino acids. The germline CDR1 and CDR2 sequences are MNHEY and SMNVEV (reference sequence). V was cut by 4 bases and J by 1 base, with 14 bases left in between. DNA for the CDR3: TGTGCCAGCAGTTCCTACCTAGGGGAATCTGGGGCCAACGTCCTGACTTTC. Amino acids: CASSSYLGESGANVLTF.

A few counts support this clone. This chain joins TRBV7-8 and TRBJ1-1, with no clear D. Germline V lookup: CDR1 SGHVS, CDR2 FQNEAQ. This CDR3 spans 14 amino acids. V was shortened by 5 bases and J by 3 bases, with 13 bases between the two germline ends. CDR3 loop: CASSAADGHTEAFF. The CDR3 DNA reads TGTGCCAGCAGCGCAGCGGACGGGCACACTGAAGCTTTCTTT.

The CDR3 coding sequence is TGTGCCAGCAGACCCGGACTTTTAACATACAATGAGCAGTTCTTC. Translated: CASRPGLLTYNEQFF. The J gene is TRBJ2-1, the V gene TRBV6-5; TRBD2 might be the D (5 bases). The germline CDR1 and CDR2 sequences are MNHEY and SVGAGI. Trimming left V 6 bases short and J 4 bases short, with 16 bases between. This CDR3 region has 15 residues.

The gene calls are TRBV18 and TRBJ2-7; D possibly matches TRBD1 or TRBD2 (6 bases each). Trimming took off 3 bases at V and 7 bases at J, with 16 bases between the two ends. This CDR3 is 14 amino acids long. Germline CDR1 is KGHSH and CDR2 is LQKENI. CDR3 in DNA: TGTGCCAGCTCACCGGACACCGGGGGCCTTGAGCAGTACTTC. Translating gives CASSPDTGGLEQYF. The full variable domain, its missing parts supplied by reference TRBV18 and TRBJ2-7, is NAGVMQNPRHLVRRRGQEARLRCSPMKGHSHVYWYRQLPEEGLKFMVYLQKENIIDESGMPKERFSAEFPKEGPSILRIQQVVRGDSAAYFCASSPDTGGLEQYFGPGTRLTVT.

This sequence joins TRBV27 and TRBJ1-2, with 8 bases fitting TRBD1. This CDR3 has 13 amino acids. V was pared by 6 bases and J by 7 bases, with 7 bases of the junction left unmatched. CDR1 MNHEY and CDR2 SMNVEV come from the germline V gene (reference sequence). This CDR3 is CASSAQGEGGYTF. DNA of the CDR3: TGTGCCAGCAGCGCACAGGGGGAAGGTGGCTACACCTTC.

The sample holds a few counts of this clone. The V gene is TRBV28, the J gene TRBJ1-5; no clear D gene. Germline CDR1 MDHEN, CDR2 SYDVKM. CDR3 length: 13 amino acids. V lost 6 bases and J lost 3, with 9 bases in between. The CDR3 region is CASRSMNNQPQHF. For the CDR3, the DNA is TGTGCCAGCAGATCTATGAACAATCAGCCCCAGCATTTT.

The chain has TRBV25-1 and TRBJ2-7, with 7 bases that match TRBD1. This CDR3 comprises 14 residues. V lost 6 bases and J lost 2; bases outside the gene matches: 7. The germline gives CDR1 MGHDK, CDR2 SYGVNS. The CDR3 sequence is CASRPWDRTYEQYF. Written as DNA, the CDR3 is TGTGCCAGCAGGCCATGGGACAGAACCTACGAGCAGTACTTC.

The rearrangement uses TRBV4-1 and TRBJ2-5; unclear D gene. V was shortened by 5 bases and J by 2 bases, with 9 bases between the two germline ends. The CDR3 is 13 residues long. CDR1 is MGHRA, CDR2 YSYEKL, per germline. CDR3: CASSNSLQETQYF. As DNA, the CDR3 is TGCGCCAGCAGCAATAGCTTACAAGAGACCCAGTACTTC.

The rearrangement joins TRBV18 to TRBJ1-5, with no clear D. CDR3 size: 14 residues. Germline V lookup: CDR1 KGHSH, CDR2 LQKENI. V lost 3 bases, J lost 0 bases, and 6 bases lay in between. CDR3: CASSPSNSNQPQHF. CDR3 sequence (DNA): TGTGCCAGCTCACCCTCGAATAGCAATCAGCCCCAGCATTTT.

V gene TRBV9 combines with J gene TRBJ1-4, with 7 bases lining up with TRBD1. Germline CDR1 SGDLS, CDR2 YYNGEE. This CDR3 contains 16 residues. Germline trimming cut 3 bases from V and 8 bases from J; bases unmatched to any gene: 13. In DNA, the CDR3 is TGTGCCAGCAGCGGGAGGACAGGCGGATCCAACGAAAAACTGTTTTTT. It specifies CASSGRTGGSNEKLFF.

The CDR3 nucleotides read TGTGCCAGCTCACCATTCCAGGATATCTCTGGGGCCAACGTCCTGACTTTC. Protein sequence: CASSPFQDISGANVLTF. V gene TRBV18 combines with J gene TRBJ2-6; D not certain. CDR1 and CDR2 (germline): KGHSH, LQKENI. This CDR3 contains 17 residues. V lost 2 bases to trimming and J lost 0 bases, with 11 bases between them.

CDR3 residues: CASSGALATNNEQFF. The CDR3 region has the DNA TGTGCCAGCAGCGGGGCCCTGGCGACCAACAATGAGCAGTTCTTC. The V and J genes are TRBV7-2 and TRBJ2-1; possibly TRBD1 for D (5 bases). Germline V CDR1 and CDR2: SGHTA, FQGNSA. This CDR3 is 15 amino acids long. The V end lost 5 bases, the J end lost 5 bases, and 16 bases lay between the germline ends.

J is TRBJ2-3 and V is TRBV7-2; no definite D call. Germline CDR1 SGHTA, CDR2 FQGNSA. The CDR3 is made up of 12 amino acids. Between the trimmed V and J ends, which lost 4 bases and 3 bases, there was a span of 5 bases. The CDR3 DNA sequence: TGTGCCAGCAGCTCGCAAACAGATACGCAGTATTTT. This gives the protein CASSSQTDTQYF.

The V and J genes are TRBV30 and TRBJ2-5, with 7 bases lining up with TRBD1. J lost 1 base, V lost 5 bases, and 7 bases had no gene match. The CDR3 loop spans 14 amino acids. Germline CDR1 is GTSNPN and CDR2 is SVGIG (reference sequence). The CDR3 DNA is TGTGCCTGGTCGACAGGGTCGGGCCAAGAGACCCAGTACTTC. Translation gives CAWSTGSGQETQYF.